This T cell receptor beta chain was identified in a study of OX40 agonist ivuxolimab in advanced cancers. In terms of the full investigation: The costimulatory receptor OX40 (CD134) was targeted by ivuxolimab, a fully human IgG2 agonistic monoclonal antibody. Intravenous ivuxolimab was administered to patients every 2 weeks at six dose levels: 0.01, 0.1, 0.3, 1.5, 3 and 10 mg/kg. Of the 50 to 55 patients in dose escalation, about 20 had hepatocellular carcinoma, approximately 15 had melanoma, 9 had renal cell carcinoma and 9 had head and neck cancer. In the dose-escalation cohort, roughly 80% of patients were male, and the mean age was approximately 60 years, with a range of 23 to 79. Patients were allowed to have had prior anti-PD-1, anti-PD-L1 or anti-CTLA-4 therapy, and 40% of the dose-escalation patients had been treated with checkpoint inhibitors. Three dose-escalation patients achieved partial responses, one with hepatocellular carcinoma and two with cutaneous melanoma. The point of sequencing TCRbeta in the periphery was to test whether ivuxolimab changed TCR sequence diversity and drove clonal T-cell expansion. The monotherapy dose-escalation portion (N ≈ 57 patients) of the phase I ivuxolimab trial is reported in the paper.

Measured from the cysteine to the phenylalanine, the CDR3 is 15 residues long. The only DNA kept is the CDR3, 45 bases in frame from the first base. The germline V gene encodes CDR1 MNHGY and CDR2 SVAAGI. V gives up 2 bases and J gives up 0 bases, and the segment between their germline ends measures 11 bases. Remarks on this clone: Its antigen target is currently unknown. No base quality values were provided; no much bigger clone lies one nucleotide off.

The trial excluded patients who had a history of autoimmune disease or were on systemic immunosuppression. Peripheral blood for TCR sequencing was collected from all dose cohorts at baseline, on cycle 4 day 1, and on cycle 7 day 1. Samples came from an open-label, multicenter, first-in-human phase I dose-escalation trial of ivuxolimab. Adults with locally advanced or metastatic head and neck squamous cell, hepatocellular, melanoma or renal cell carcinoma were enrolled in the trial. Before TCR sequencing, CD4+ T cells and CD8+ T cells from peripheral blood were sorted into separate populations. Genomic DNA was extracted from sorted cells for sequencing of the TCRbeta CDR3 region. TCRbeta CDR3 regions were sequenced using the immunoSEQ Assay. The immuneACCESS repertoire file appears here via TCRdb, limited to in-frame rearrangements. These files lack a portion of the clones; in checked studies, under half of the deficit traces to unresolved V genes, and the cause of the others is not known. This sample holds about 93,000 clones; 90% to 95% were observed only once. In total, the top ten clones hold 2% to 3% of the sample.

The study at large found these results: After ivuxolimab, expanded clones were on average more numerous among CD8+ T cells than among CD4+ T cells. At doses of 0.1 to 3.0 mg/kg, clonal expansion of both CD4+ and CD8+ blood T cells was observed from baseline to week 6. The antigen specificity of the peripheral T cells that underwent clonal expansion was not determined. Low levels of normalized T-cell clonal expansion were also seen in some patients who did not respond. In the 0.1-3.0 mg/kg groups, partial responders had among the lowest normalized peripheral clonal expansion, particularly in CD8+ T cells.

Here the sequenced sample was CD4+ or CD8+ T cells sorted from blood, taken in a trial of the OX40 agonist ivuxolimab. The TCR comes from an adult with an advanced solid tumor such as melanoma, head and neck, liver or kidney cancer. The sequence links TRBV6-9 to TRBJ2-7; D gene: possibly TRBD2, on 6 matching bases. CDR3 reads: CASSYRDWGSYEQYF. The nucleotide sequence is TGTGCCAGCAGTTATAGGGACTGGGGCTCCTACGAGCAGTACTTC.